Below, 14 T cell receptor beta chains from the same sample are listed, as sequenced in a study of CD8 T cells in ankylosing spondylitis. TCRdb re-analysed the 5' RACE reads in MiXCR, keeping a single row per CDR3 protein. Among some 240,000 distinct CDR3 sequences, 20% to 30% were seen once, and the ten largest hold about 0.6%. The specimen sequenced was blood, either unsorted or a sorted T cell fraction (not recorded which). These receptors all come from a male donor with ankylosing spondylitis or in good health (not recorded which).

Here the CDR3 DNA reads TGCAGTGCTAGGGCGCGGGACAGGGGTTCAGATACGCAGTATTTT. The encoded protein is CSARARDRGSDTQYF. The V gene is TRBV20-1, the J gene TRBJ2-3; 10 bases are a match to TRBD1. CDR3 size: 15 residues. Germline-derived CDR1 and CDR2 are DFQATT and SNEGSKA (reference sequence). J was trimmed by 4 bases and V by 3 bases; bases with no gene match: 7.

This clonotype was picked up many times. The gene calls are TRBV4-1 and TRBJ2-7, with TRBD2 as a possible D gene (6 bases). The CDR3 sequence is 14 residues long. With 1 base removed from V and 1 base from J, the gap between germline ends came to 8 bases. CDR1 and CDR2 from the germline V gene are MGHRA and YSYEKL. Here the CDR3 reads CASSQGGVSYEQYF. The CDR3 region has the DNA TGCGCCAGCAGCCAAGGGGGGGTATCCTACGAGCAGTACTTC.

This rearrangement joins TRBV12-3 or TRBV12-4 to TRBJ1-1, with 10 bases identical to TRBD1. This CDR3 is 16 amino acids long. The trim removed 5 bases at V and 3 bases at J, leaving 9 bases unmatched. This CDR3 is CASSRQGAVYHTEAFF. Written as DNA, the CDR3 is TGTGCCAGCAGTAGACAGGGGGCTGTTTATCACACTGAAGCTTTCTTT.

This clonotype was seen more than once but under ten times. The V call is TRBV29-1, the J call TRBJ2-3; D not certain. This CDR3 is 13 amino acids long. Per germline, CDR1 SQVTM and CDR2 ANQGSEA. Trimming left V 6 bases short and J 0 bases short, with 10 bases between. CDR3 sequence reads: CSVQSYSTDTQYF. In DNA form, the CDR3 reads TGCAGCGTCCAGAGTTATAGCACAGATACGCAGTATTTT.

The sample holds many counts of this clonotype. The chain has TRBV9 and TRBJ2-5; 9 nucleotides match TRBD1. Germline V lookup: CDR1 SGDLS, CDR2 YYNGEE. This CDR3 is built from 16 residues. V shed 4 bases and J 4 bases; nucleotides not matched to a gene: 11. For the CDR3, the DNA is TGTGCCAGCAGCCCCCGGACAGGGGACGTTGTAGAGACCCAGTACTTC. Translation gives CASSPRTGDVVETQYF.

V and J are TRBV12-3 or TRBV12-4 and TRBJ2-5; D gene unclear. CDR3 length equals 14 residues. The V end was cut by 1 base, the J end by 2 bases, with 8 bases between. Written as DNA, the CDR3 is TGTGCCAGCAGTTTAGGGGCAGAACAAGAGACCCAGTACTTC. Translating gives CASSLGAEQETQYF.

At least ten counts were recorded for this clonotype. V and J are TRBV12-3 or TRBV12-4 and TRBJ1-2, with 7 bases fitting TRBD1. V dropped 6 bases and J dropped 4; count of bases not matched to a gene: 5. The CDR3 length is 13 residues. CDR3 nucleotides: TGTGCCAGCAGAGACAGGGAATCCTATGGCTACACCTTC. Protein sequence: CASRDRESYGYTF.

This clonotype was counted at least ten times. V usage is TRBV6-1 and J usage is TRBJ2-7; tentative D call: TRBD2 (6 bases). Germline values: CDR1 MNHNS, CDR2 SASEGT. Trimming took off 6 bases at V and 0 bases at J, with 9 bases between the two ends. The CDR3 contains 13 residues. The CDR3 DNA reads TGTGCCAGCAGGCGGGACGTCTCCTACGAGCAGTACTTC. Amino acids: CASRRDVSYEQYF.

This clonotype occurred many times. CDR3 nucleotide sequence: TGCAGTGCTAAGCTGAAGCAGGGGAGGGAAGCTTTCTTT. This codes for CSAKLKQGREAFF. V is TRBV20-1 and J is TRBJ1-1; D is perhaps TRBD1 (6 bases). Trimming stripped 4 bases from V and 8 bases from J, with 17 bases between. CDR3 length: 13 residues. The V gene's germline CDR1 is DFQATT and CDR2 SNEGSKA (reference sequence).

This clonotype was seen many times. The chain links TRBV4-1 to TRBJ2-2; 7 nucleotides line up with TRBD2. This CDR3 contains 17 residues. Germline V lookup: CDR1 MGHRA, CDR2 YSYEKL. J lost 1 base, V lost 4 bases, and 9 bases had no gene match. CDR3 DNA: TGCGCCAGCAGCCCCCCCCTAAAGCGGGGGAACACCGGGGAGCTGTTTTTT. Translation: CASSPPLKRGNTGELFF.

The table lists this clonotype with many counts. The V and J genes are TRBV12-3 or TRBV12-4 and TRBJ2-7; D gene ambiguous. Trimming stripped 1 base from V and 2 bases from J, with 12 bases between. The CDR3 runs to 15 residues. The CDR3 DNA sequence: TGTGCCAGCAGTTTAGGGGGAATTGGGGCCTACGAGCAGTACTTC. It translates to CASSLGGIGAYEQYF.

The chain combines TRBV4-2 with TRBJ2-5; no clear D gene. Germline CDR1 reads LGHNA; CDR2 reads YNFKEQ. V gave up 8 bases and J gave up 0 bases, with 22 bases separating them. The length of the CDR3 is 17 residues. The CDR3, as DNA: TGTGCCAGCGGCCCTGGGCTCCCCTGGATATACCAAGAGACCCAGTACTTC. The encoded protein is CASGPGLPWIYQETQYF.

The DNA for the CDR3 is TGCAGCGTTGACACGGACAGTGAAAAACTGTTTTTT. Amino acids: CSVDTDSEKLFF. V usage is TRBV29-1 and J usage is TRBJ1-4, with D maybe TRBD1 (6 bases). The CDR3 contains 12 residues. V lost 3 bases, J lost 7 bases, and 9 bases lay in between. Germline CDR1 is SQVTM and CDR2 is ANQGSEA.

This clonotype was seen ten or more times. This sequence joins TRBV20-1 and TRBJ1-6; a possible D gene is TRBD1 (5 bases). Trimming stripped 3 bases from V and 7 bases from J, with 13 bases between. The germline gives CDR1 DFQATT, CDR2 SNEGSKA (reference sequence). This CDR3 comprises 14 residues. CDR3 sequence: CSASPRDRNSPLHF. CDR3 in DNA: TGCAGTGCTAGTCCCAGGGATCGCAATTCACCCCTCCACTTT.